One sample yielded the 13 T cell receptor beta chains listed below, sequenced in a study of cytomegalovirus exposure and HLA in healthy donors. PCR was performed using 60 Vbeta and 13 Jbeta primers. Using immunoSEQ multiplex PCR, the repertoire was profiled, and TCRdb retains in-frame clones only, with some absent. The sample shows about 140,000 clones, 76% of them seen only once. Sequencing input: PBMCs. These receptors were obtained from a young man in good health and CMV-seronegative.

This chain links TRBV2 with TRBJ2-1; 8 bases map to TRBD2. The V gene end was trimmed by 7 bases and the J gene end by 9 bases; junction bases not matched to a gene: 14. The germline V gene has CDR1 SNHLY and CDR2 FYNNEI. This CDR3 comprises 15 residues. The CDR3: CASKGDGGALSEQFF. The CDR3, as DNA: TGTGCCAGCAAGGGGGACGGGGGGGCTCTCAGTGAGCAGTTCTTC. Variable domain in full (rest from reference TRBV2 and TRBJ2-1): EPEVTQTPSHQVTQMGQEVILRCVPISNHLYFYWYRQILGQKVEFLVSFYNNEISEKSEIFDDQFSVERPDGSNFTLKIRSTKLEDSAMYFCASKGDGGALSEQFFGPGTRLTVL.

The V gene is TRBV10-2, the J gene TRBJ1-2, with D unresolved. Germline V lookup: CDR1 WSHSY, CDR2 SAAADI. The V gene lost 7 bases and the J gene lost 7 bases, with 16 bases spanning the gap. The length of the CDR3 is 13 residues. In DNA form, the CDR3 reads TGCGCCAGCACCCCGGGAGGATTGGTTGGCTACACCTTC. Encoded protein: CASTPGGLVGYTF.

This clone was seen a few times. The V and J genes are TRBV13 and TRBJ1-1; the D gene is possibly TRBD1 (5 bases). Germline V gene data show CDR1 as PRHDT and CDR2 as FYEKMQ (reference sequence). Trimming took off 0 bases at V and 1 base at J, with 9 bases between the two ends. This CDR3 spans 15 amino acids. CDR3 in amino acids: CASSLGGRANTEAFF. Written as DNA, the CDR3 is TGTGCCAGCAGCTTAGGTGGCAGGGCGAACACTGAAGCTTTCTTT.

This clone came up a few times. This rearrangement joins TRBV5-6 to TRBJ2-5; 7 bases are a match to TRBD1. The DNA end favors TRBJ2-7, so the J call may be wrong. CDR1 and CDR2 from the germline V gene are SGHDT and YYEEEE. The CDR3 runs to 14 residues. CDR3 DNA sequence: TGTGCCAGCAGCGAGGGACAGAACCCCTACGAGCAGTACTTC. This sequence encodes CASSEGQNPYEQYF.

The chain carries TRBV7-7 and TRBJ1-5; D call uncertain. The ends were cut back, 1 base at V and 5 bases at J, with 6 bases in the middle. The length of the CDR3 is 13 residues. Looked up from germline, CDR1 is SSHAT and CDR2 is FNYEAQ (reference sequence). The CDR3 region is CASSLDSHQPQHF. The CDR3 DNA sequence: TGTGCCAGCAGCTTAGACAGCCATCAGCCCCAGCATTTT.

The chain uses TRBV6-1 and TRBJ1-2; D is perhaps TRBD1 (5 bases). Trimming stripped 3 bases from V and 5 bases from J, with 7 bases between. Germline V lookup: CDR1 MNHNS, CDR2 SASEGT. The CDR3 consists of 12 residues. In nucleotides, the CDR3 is TGTGCCAGCAGTGAGGCAGGGTATGGCTACACCTTC. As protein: CASSEAGYGYTF.

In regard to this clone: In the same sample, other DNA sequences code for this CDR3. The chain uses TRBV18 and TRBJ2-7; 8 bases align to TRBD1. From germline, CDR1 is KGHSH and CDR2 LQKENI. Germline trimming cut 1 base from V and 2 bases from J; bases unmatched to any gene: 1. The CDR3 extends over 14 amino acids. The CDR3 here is CASSPRQGTYEQYF. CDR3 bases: TGTGCCAGCTCACCACGACAGGGGACCTACGAGCAGTACTTC. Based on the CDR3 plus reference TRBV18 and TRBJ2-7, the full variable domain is NAGVMQNPRHLVRRRGQEARLRCSPMKGHSHVYWYRQLPEEGLKFMVYLQKENIIDESGMPKERFSAEFPKEGPSILRIQQVVRGDSAAYFCASSPRQGTYEQYFGPGTRLTVT.

The CDR3 DNA reads TGTGCCAGCAGCTATAGAAGAGCGGGAAACACCATATATTTT. It translates to CASSYRRAGNTIYF. The chain combines TRBV7-8 with TRBJ1-3; D is undetermined. Trimming left V 4 bases short and J 4 bases short, with 11 bases between. The germline gives CDR1 SGHVS, CDR2 FQNEAQ. CDR3 size: 14 residues.

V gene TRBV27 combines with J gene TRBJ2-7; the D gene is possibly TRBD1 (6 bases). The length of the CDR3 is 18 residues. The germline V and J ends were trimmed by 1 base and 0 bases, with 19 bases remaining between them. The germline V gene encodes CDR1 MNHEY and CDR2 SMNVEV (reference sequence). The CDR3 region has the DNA TGTGCCAGCAGTTTATGGGCTAACAGGGAATGGGACTCCTACGAGCAGTACTTC. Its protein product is CASSLWANREWDSYEQYF.

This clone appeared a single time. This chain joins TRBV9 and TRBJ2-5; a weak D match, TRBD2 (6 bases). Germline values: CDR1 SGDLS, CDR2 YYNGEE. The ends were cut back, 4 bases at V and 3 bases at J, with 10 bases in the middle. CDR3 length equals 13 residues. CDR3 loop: CASSIGSKETQYF. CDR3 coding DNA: TGTGCCAGCAGCATCGGGAGTAAAGAGACCCAGTACTTC.

CDR3: CASSLGQGAPYEQYF. DNA for the CDR3: TGTGCCAGCAGTCTGGGACAGGGGGCGCCGTACGAGCAGTACTTC. The chain recombines TRBV7-3 with TRBJ2-7; 12 bases align to TRBD1. V dropped 6 bases and J dropped 4; count of bases not matched to a gene: 7. Germline V lookup: CDR1 SGHTA, CDR2 FQGTGA. This CDR3 comprises 15 residues.

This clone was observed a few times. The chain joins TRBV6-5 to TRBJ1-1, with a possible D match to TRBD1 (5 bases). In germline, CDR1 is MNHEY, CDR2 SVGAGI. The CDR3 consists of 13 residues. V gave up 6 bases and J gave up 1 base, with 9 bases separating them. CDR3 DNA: TGTGCCAGCAGCCCGACAGAGAACACTGAAGCTTTCTTT. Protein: CASSPTENTEAFF.

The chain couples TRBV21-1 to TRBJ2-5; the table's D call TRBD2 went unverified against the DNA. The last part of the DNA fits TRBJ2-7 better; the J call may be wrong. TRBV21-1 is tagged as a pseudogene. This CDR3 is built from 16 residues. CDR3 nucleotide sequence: TGTGCCAGCAGCCGGCGTGGAGACTCGGGTCCCTACGAGCAGTACTTC. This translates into CASSRRGDSGPYEQYF.